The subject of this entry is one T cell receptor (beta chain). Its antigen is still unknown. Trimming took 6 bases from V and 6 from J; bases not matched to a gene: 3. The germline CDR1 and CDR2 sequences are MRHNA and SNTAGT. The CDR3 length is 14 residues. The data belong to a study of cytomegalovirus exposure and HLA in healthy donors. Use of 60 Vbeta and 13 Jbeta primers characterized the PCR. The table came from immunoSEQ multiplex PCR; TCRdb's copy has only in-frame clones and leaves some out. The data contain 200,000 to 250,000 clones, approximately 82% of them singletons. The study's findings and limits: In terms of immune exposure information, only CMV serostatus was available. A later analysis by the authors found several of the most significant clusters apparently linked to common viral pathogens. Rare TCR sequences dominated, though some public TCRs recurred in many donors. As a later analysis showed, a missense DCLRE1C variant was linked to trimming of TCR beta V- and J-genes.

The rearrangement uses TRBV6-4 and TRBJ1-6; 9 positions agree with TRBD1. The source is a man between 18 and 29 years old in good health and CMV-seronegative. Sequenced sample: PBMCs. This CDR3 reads CASREGQGNSPLHF. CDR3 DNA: TGTGCCAGCAGGGAGGGACAGGGTAATTCACCCCTCCACTTT.